The 32 T cell receptor beta chains below all came from one sample that was sequenced in a study of blood T cell repertoires in COVID-19 (dated by TCRdb to the early 2020s). Preparation of the library involved the immunoSEQ multiplex PCR assay. The table comes from immuneACCESS by way of TCRdb, which keeps in-frame sequences with V and J called. Part of the clones is missing from these tables; in studies checked, under half for an unresolved V gene and the rest for unknown reasons. This sample is represented by 70,000 to 75,000 clones; approximately 81% of them were singletons. The top ten clonotypes cover 4% to 5.5% of the sample. The sequenced sample consisted of peripheral blood. Receptors were obtained from a woman over 75 with active or convalescent COVID-19.

V gene TRBV6-2 or TRBV6-3 combines with J gene TRBJ2-1, with a weak D call TRBD2 (6 bases). Germline lookup yields CDR1 MNHEY and CDR2 SVGEGT. Deletions cut 4 bases from V and 4 bases from J, with 17 bases between. The CDR3 spans 16 residues. The CDR3, as DNA: TGTGCCAGCAGTTCCTTCGGGACTCTCCAATACAATGAGCAGTTCTTC. Translating gives CASSSFGTLQYNEQFF.

The rearrangement links TRBV11-3 to TRBJ1-1, with D unclear. The V gene lost 5 bases and the J gene lost 8 bases, with 12 bases spanning the gap. The germline gives CDR1 SGHNT, CDR2 YENEEA. CDR3 size: 12 residues. This CDR3 reads CASSRSGREAFF. CDR3 coding DNA: TGTGCCAGCAGCCGCTCCGGGAGGGAAGCTTTCTTT.

This chain joins TRBV14 and TRBJ1-1; D may be TRBD1 (5 bases). CDR3 size: 16 residues. The germline V gene encodes CDR1 SGHDN and CDR2 FVKESK. With 5 bases removed from V and 0 bases from J, the gap between germline ends came to 16 bases. The CDR3 coding sequence is TGTGCCAGCAGCTTAAGACAGATATCCTTGAACACTGAAGCTTTCTTT. Translating gives CASSLRQISLNTEAFF. The entire variable domain, with the rest obtained from reference TRBV14 and TRBJ1-1, is as follows: EAGVTQFPSHSVIEKGQTVTLRCDPISGHDNLYWYRRVMGKEIKFLLHFVKESKQDESGMPNNRFLAERTGGTYSTLKVQPAELEDSGVYFCASSLRQISLNTEAFFGQGTRLTVV.

V gene TRBV5-1 combines with J gene TRBJ2-6, with TRBD1 matching 7 bases. The trim removed 7 bases at V and 4 bases at J, leaving 11 bases unmatched. CDR1 SGHRS and CDR2 YFSETQ come from the germline V gene. This CDR3 has 16 residues. As DNA, the CDR3 is TGCGCCAGCGCGCTGACAGGGACCTCCGGGGCCAACGTCCTGACTTTC. As protein: CASALTGTSGANVLTF.

The V and J genes are TRBV7-2 and TRBJ2-1; tentatively, D is TRBD1 (6 bases). The CDR3 runs to 16 residues. Trimming took 2 bases from V and 7 from J, leaving 18 bases between them. The germline V gene has CDR1 SGHTA and CDR2 FQGNSA. CDR3 in DNA: TGTGCCAGCAGCTTAAACAGGGCTGACCTGGGGAATGAGCAGTTCTTC. This encodes CASSLNRADLGNEQFF.

This rearrangement joins TRBV11-3 to TRBJ2-7; a weak D match, TRBD2 (7 bases). Trimming left V 5 bases short and J 4 bases short, with 9 bases between. CDR3 length equals 12 residues. CDR1 SGHNT and CDR2 YENEEA come from the germline V gene. The CDR3, as DNA: TGTGCCAGCAGCAGGGGGGGGTACGAGCAGTACTTC. This sequence encodes CASSRGGYEQYF.

This clone is deemed medium-sized (0.01 to 0.1%). This chain links TRBV5-4 with TRBJ1-2, with 8 bases matching TRBD1. Losses at the gene ends were 6 bases for V and 2 bases for J; bases not matched to a gene: 6. CDR1 and CDR2 (germline): SGHNT, YYREEE (reference sequence). This CDR3 is built from 14 residues. CDR3 protein: CASNFAGGNYGYTF. The CDR3 region has the DNA TGTGCCAGCAACTTCGCAGGGGGCAACTATGGCTACACCTTC.

This rearrangement joins TRBV27 to TRBJ2-5, with D perhaps TRBD1 (5 bases). CDR3 length equals 16 residues. Between the trimmed V and J ends, which lost 4 bases and 5 bases, there was a span of 20 bases. The germline V gene has CDR1 MNHEY and CDR2 SMNVEV (reference sequence). The CDR3 here is CASSSRGDGFGETQYF. For the CDR3, the DNA is TGTGCCAGCAGTTCAAGGGGCGACGGTTTTGGGGAGACCCAGTACTTC.

The J gene is TRBJ1-2, the V gene TRBV9; D is undetermined. This CDR3 comprises 14 residues. Germline values: CDR1 SGDLS, CDR2 YYNGEE. The ends were cut back, 0 bases at V and 0 bases at J, with 6 bases in the middle. CDR3 residues: CASSVDRANYGYTF. CDR3 bases: TGTGCCAGCAGCGTAGATCGGGCTAACTATGGCTACACCTTC. Filled out from reference TRBV9 and TRBJ1-2, the complete variable domain reads DSGVTQTPKHLITATGQRVTLRCSPRSGDLSVYWYQQSLDQGLQFLIQYYNGEERAKGNILERFSAQQFPDLHSELNLSSLELGDSALYFCASSVDRANYGYTFGSGTRLTVV.

V is TRBV4-1 and J is TRBJ1-5, with 7 bases aligning to TRBD1. Germline-derived CDR1 and CDR2 are MGHRA and YSYEKL. The V gene end was trimmed by 4 bases and the J gene end by 3 bases; junction bases not matched to a gene: 6. The CDR3 runs 15 residues. CDR3 coding DNA: TGCGCCAGCAGCCTCACACAGGGGAACAATCAGCCCCAGCATTTT. Translating it yields CASSLTQGNNQPQHF.

This clone was recorded only once. This rearrangement joins TRBV29-1 to TRBJ2-1, with D possibly matching TRBD1 (8 bases). The CDR3 sequence is 15 residues long. Germline values: CDR1 SQVTM, CDR2 ANQGSEA. V was shortened by 5 bases and J by 0 bases, with 14 bases between the two germline ends. The CDR3 region is CSVLQGGSSYNEQFF. The CDR3 bases are TGCAGCGTTCTACAGGGGGGGAGCTCCTACAATGAGCAGTTCTTC.

The chain combines TRBV30 with TRBJ1-5; 7 positions match TRBD1. This CDR3 contains 13 residues. The ends lost 2 bases at V and 6 bases at J; junction bases unmatched: 4. Germline V lookup: CDR1 GTSNPN, CDR2 SVGIG (reference sequence). CDR3 nucleotide sequence: TGTGCCTGGAGTAAAAGGGGGCTTCAGCCCCAGCATTTT. This codes for CAWSKRGLQPQHF.

The V and J genes are TRBV5-1 and TRBJ2-1; D not resolved. The V end lost 4 bases, the J end lost 0 bases, and 14 bases lay between the germline ends. Germline lookup yields CDR1 SGHRS and CDR2 YFSETQ. The CDR3 has 16 residues. CDR3 in DNA: TGCGCCAGCAGCCGCCTCCTCCTGAGCTCCTACAATGAGCAGTTCTTC. Its translation is CASSRLLLSSYNEQFF.

The chain has TRBV5-4 and TRBJ2-1; 8 bases line up with TRBD2. Trimming cost V 7 bases and J 6 bases; bases outside gene matches: 9. The germline V gene has CDR1 SGHNT and CDR2 YYREEE (reference sequence). The length of the CDR3 is 14 residues. The CDR3 sequence: CASGDSGVPNEQFF. The CDR3, as DNA: TGTGCCAGCGGTGATAGCGGGGTTCCCAATGAGCAGTTCTTC.

The chain joins TRBV11-2 to TRBJ2-7; TRBD1 matches at 7 bases. Trimming at V came to 1 base and at J to 1 base, leaving 4 bases not matched to a gene. CDR3 length: 15 residues. The germline V gene encodes CDR1 SGHAT and CDR2 FQNNGV. The CDR3 DNA reads as TGTGCCAGCAGCTTAGTTTGGGACAGATCCTACGAGCAGTACTTC. Translated: CASSLVWDRSYEQYF.

The chain carries TRBV3-1 (or the pseudogene TRBV3-2) and TRBJ2-7; D is perhaps TRBD1 (5 bases). The CDR3 extends over 13 amino acids. Trimming removed 3 bases from V and 4 bases from J, with 10 bases in between. Germline V gene sequence: CDR1 LGHDT, CDR2 YNNKEL (reference sequence). CDR3 protein: CASSHGHAYEQYF. CDR3 sequence (DNA): TGTGCCAGCAGCCATGGACACGCATACGAGCAGTACTTC.

The V gene is TRBV7-2, the J gene TRBJ2-1; 9 bases agree with TRBD2. V shed 1 base and J 12 bases; nucleotides not matched to a gene: 13. CDR1 SGHTA and CDR2 FQGNSA come from the germline V gene. There are 16 residues in the CDR3. CDR3 coding DNA: TGTGCCAGCAGCTTAGGGGCGGGAGGGCCTTTATTTAGGCAGTTCTTC. As protein: CASSLGAGGPLFRQFF.

This sequence joins TRBV11-1 and TRBJ2-1; 9 nucleotides agree with TRBD2. The V gene end was trimmed by 0 bases and the J gene end by 4 bases; junction bases not matched to a gene: 4. Germline V lookup: CDR1 SGHAT, CDR2 FQDESV (reference sequence). The CDR3 has 16 residues. This CDR3 reads CASSLALAGPYNEQFF. The CDR3 region has the DNA TGTGCCAGCAGCTTAGCGCTAGCGGGGCCGTACAATGAGCAGTTCTTC.

The chain carries TRBV11-3 and TRBJ2-3, with D possibly matching TRBD2 (5 bases). Trimming cost V 7 bases and J 0 bases, with 11 bases left between them. Germline V gene data show CDR1 as SGHNT and CDR2 as YENEEA. The CDR3 runs 14 residues. The CDR3 nucleotides are TGTGCCAGCAAGGCGGGCCTAAGCACAGATACGCAGTATTTT. The encoded protein is CASKAGLSTDTQYF.

This clone was detected many times. The gene calls are TRBV6-5 and TRBJ1-1; TRBD1 matches at 7 bases. CDR1 and CDR2 from the germline V gene are MNHEY and SVGAGI. V dropped 2 bases and J dropped 4; count of bases not matched to a gene: 1. This CDR3 region has 13 residues. The CDR3 spells CASSYGTATEAFF. As DNA, the CDR3 is TGTGCCAGCAGTTACGGGACAGCCACTGAAGCTTTCTTT.

The J gene is TRBJ2-3, the V gene TRBV5-1; D may be TRBD1 (6 bases). The CDR3 is 16 residues long. The V and J ends lost 5 bases and 2 bases respectively, with 18 bases between them. Germline values: CDR1 SGHRS, CDR2 YFSETQ. The CDR3 region has the DNA TGCGCCAGCAGACTTCTTGGACAGAACCCCACAGATACGCAGTATTTT. Its translation is CASRLLGQNPTDTQYF.

This chain links TRBV6-1 with TRBJ2-3, with 9 bases fitting TRBD2. This CDR3 has 16 residues. The germline V gene has CDR1 MNHNS and CDR2 SASEGT. V shed 1 base, J shed 0 bases, and the junction held 2 bases outside the gene matches. This CDR3 reads CASSEGLAGSTDTQYF. As DNA, the CDR3 is TGTGCCAGCAGTGAAGGGCTAGCGGGGAGCACAGATACGCAGTATTTT.

This chain uses TRBV28 with TRBJ2-1, with a weak D call TRBD1 (6 bases). Germline assignment: CDR1 MDHEN and CDR2 SYDVKM. Trimming removed 6 bases from V and 5 bases from J, with 11 bases in between. The CDR3 consists of 13 residues. CDR3 bases: TGTGCCAGCAGCCAACCAGGGGACAATGAGCAGTTCTTC. Amino acids: CASSQPGDNEQFF.

The chain joins TRBV2 to TRBJ2-2; a possible D gene is TRBD1 (6 bases). CDR1 and CDR2 (germline): SNHLY, FYNNEI. The CDR3 consists of 14 residues. The V gene lost 6 bases and the J gene lost 2 bases, with 10 bases spanning the gap. CDR3 region: CASSRGANTGELFF. CDR3 sequence (DNA): TGTGCCAGCAGCAGGGGAGCTAACACCGGGGAGCTGTTTTTT.

The rearrangement uses TRBV19 and TRBJ1-5, with TRBD1 as a possible D gene (6 bases). This CDR3 contains 14 residues. Looked up from germline, CDR1 is LNHDA and CDR2 is SQIVND (reference sequence). V lost 5 bases to trimming and J lost 11 bases, with 19 bases between them. The CDR3 sequence: CASSQTGVRSAQHF. The CDR3 DNA reads as TGTGCCAGTAGTCAGACAGGCGTGCGATCAGCCCAGCATTTT.

The sample holds one count of this clone. J is TRBJ1-2 and V is TRBV28; 12 bases align to TRBD1. The CDR3 spans 14 residues. J lost 8 bases, V lost 3 bases, and 4 bases had no gene match. CDR1 MDHEN and CDR2 SYDVKM come from the germline V gene. Here the CDR3 DNA reads TGTGCCAGCAGTTTGGGACAGGGGGCATGGGGCTACACCTTC. Its translation is CASSLGQGAWGYTF.

The chain couples TRBV4-1 to TRBJ2-6; TRBD1 matches 9 bases. V was pared by 5 bases and J by 4 bases, with 18 bases of the junction left unmatched. The CDR3 runs 20 residues. From germline, CDR1 is MGHRA and CDR2 YSYEKL. The CDR3 bases are TGCGCCAGCAGCTCTTCTAGAAGGGACAGGGCCCCCTCAGGGGCCAACGTCCTGACTTTC. It encodes CASSSSRRDRAPSGANVLTF.

V and J are TRBV10-3 and TRBJ1-5; possibly TRBD1 for D (5 bases). Germline V gene lookup returns CDR1 ENHRY and CDR2 SYGVKD. V was cut by 10 bases and J by 5 bases, with 12 bases left in between. The CDR3 is 12 residues long. The chain's CDR3 is CATQGSDQPQHF. As DNA, the CDR3 is TGTGCCACCCAGGGTTCGGATCAGCCCCAGCATTTT.

This clone was counted once. The J gene is TRBJ2-1, the V gene TRBV7-2, with TRBD1 identical over 9 bases. J lost 11 bases, V lost 3 bases, and 11 bases had no gene match. The CDR3 loop spans 15 amino acids. Per germline, CDR1 SGHTA and CDR2 FQGNSA. CDR3 sequence (DNA): TGTGCCAGCAGCTTTATGGGCTCCGGGACAGGGAAGCAGTTCTTC. Translating it yields CASSFMGSGTGKQFF. Full variable domain (remainder filled in from reference TRBV7-2 and TRBJ2-1): GAGVSQSPSNKVTEKGKDVELRCDPISGHTALYWYRQSLGQGLEFLIYFQGNSAPDKSGLPSDRFSAERTGGSVSTLTIQRTQQEDSAVYLCASSFMGSGTGKQFFGPGTRLTVL.

Only one count was recorded for this clone. As DNA, the CDR3 is TGTGCCAGCAGCCCGGACAGGAATCAGCCCCAGCATTTT. Protein sequence: CASSPDRNQPQHF. This chain joins TRBV7-2 and TRBJ1-5; TRBD1 matches 7 bases. There are 13 residues in the CDR3. With 5 bases clipped from V and 4 bases from J, the junction kept 2 bases outside the gene matches. CDR1 and CDR2 (germline): SGHTA, FQGNSA.

The chain is built from TRBV5-1 and TRBJ2-5; 13 bases are a match to TRBD2. Germline assignment: CDR1 SGHRS and CDR2 YFSETQ. The CDR3 runs to 16 residues. V shed 5 bases and J 4 bases; nucleotides not matched to a gene: 8. Here the CDR3 DNA reads TGCGCCAGCAGGAGGGAACTAGCGGGAGGGAGAGAGACCCAGTACTTC. Amino acids: CASRRELAGGRETQYF.

The chain couples TRBV2 to TRBJ2-5, with D possibly matching TRBD1 (6 bases). This CDR3 comprises 12 residues. Looked up from germline, CDR1 is SNHLY and CDR2 is FYNNEI. V lost 8 bases, J lost 3 bases, and 10 bases lay in between. The CDR3 here is CASAGEKETQYF. CDR3 DNA sequence: TGTGCCAGCGCAGGGGAGAAAGAGACCCAGTACTTC.